These 15 T cell receptor beta chains share one sample of origin, sequenced in a study of T cells after yellow fever vaccination (dated by TCRdb to between 2017 and 2020). The sample's treatment or condition label, in plain terms: live attenuated yellow fever vaccine strain. The library came from 5' RACE. Reads for this sample came from an Illumina HiSeq 2500. Through fastp at Q25 and MiXCR, TCRdb rebuilt clones from the public reads, retaining in-frame beta chains. Here each entry gathers all rows of one CDR3 protein and keeps the most common genes and DNA. Counted in this sample were around 500,000 distinct CDR3 sequences; just over 20% of them appeared once. In total, the top ten clones hold around 16% of the sample. Sequenced here: PBMCs, sampled 20 to 25 days after the first yellow fever vaccination. The receptors come from a man between 18 and 29 years old who received the YFV17D yellow fever vaccine.

The CDR3, as DNA: TGTGCCAGCAGCTTGGCGGGACTAGCGGGGGAACGGGTATACAATGAGCAGTTCTTC. Protein sequence: CASSLAGLAGERVYNEQFF. The chain has TRBV7-2 and TRBJ2-1; 14 nucleotides agree with TRBD2. The CDR3 is made up of 19 amino acids. CDR1 and CDR2 (germline): SGHTA, FQGNSA. Trimming took 3 bases from V and 4 from J; bases not matched to a gene: 11.

This clonotype was counted a few times. CDR3 region: CASSWKLNTEAFF. The DNA for the CDR3 is TGTGCCAGCAGCTGGAAGTTGAACACTGAAGCTTTCTTT. This chain uses TRBV7-2 with TRBJ1-1; no clear D gene. Germline loops: CDR1 SGHTA, CDR2 FQGNSA. The CDR3 runs to 13 residues. Trimming pared 4 bases from V and 0 bases from J, leaving 6 bases between.

This clonotype was counted many times. The chain couples TRBV5-1 to TRBJ1-2; 9 bases align to TRBD1. Germline-derived CDR1 and CDR2 are SGHRS and YFSETQ. The ends lost 4 bases at V and 5 bases at J; junction bases unmatched: 9. There are 15 residues in the CDR3. The CDR3 DNA follows: TGCGCCAGCAGCCCGGGACAGGGAGTGACGTATGGCTACACCTTC. Translation gives CASSPGQGVTYGYTF.

This clonotype has at least ten counts. V gene TRBV12-3 or TRBV12-4 combines with J gene TRBJ1-4, with TRBD1 as a possible D gene (5 bases). The CDR3 covers 14 residues. Trimming cost V 6 bases and J 11 bases, with 19 bases left between them. DNA of the CDR3: TGTGCCAGCAGCTTATCTGGCGTGAGGGGTAAACTGTTTTTT. Translating gives CASSLSGVRGKLFF.

The chain has TRBV20-1 and TRBJ2-7; 7 nucleotides match TRBD1. The CDR3 sequence is 14 residues long. Germline V lookup: CDR1 DFQATT, CDR2 SNEGSKA (reference sequence). V dropped 3 bases and J dropped 0; count of bases not matched to a gene: 5. This chain's CDR3 is CSASLPGGSYEQYF. In DNA, the CDR3 is TGCAGTGCTAGTTTGCCAGGGGGCTCCTACGAGCAGTACTTC.

CDR3 coding DNA: TGTGCCCCCACCGGCCGCAATCAGCCCCAGCATTTT. Translated, it gives CAPTGRNQPQHF. The chain is built from TRBV28 and TRBJ1-5, with D hard to call. Deletions cut 11 bases from V and 2 bases from J, with 10 bases between. CDR3 length: 12 amino acids. CDR1 is MDHEN, CDR2 SYDVKM, per germline.

In its sample, this clonotype was seen a few times. The chain has TRBV21-1 and TRBJ2-5. TRBV21-1 is given as a pseudogene. The CDR3 has 14 residues. The CDR3 protein is CASSKLGRRETQYF. CDR3 DNA: TGTGCCAGCAGCAAACTCGGTCGGAGAGAGACCCAGTACTTC.

This clonotype was observed a few times. This rearrangement joins TRBV9 to TRBJ2-1; weak D call: TRBD2 (7 bases). V was cut by 2 bases and J by 4 bases, with 13 bases left in between. From germline, CDR1 is SGDLS and CDR2 YYNGEE. This CDR3 comprises 15 residues. CDR3 sequence: CASSVGGPLYNEQFF. CDR3 DNA sequence: TGTGCCAGCAGCGTCGGGGGGCCGCTTTACAATGAGCAGTTCTTC.

The V call is TRBV5-1, the J call TRBJ2-7; D is ambiguous. The CDR3 consists of 12 residues. V was trimmed by 7 bases and J by 4 bases, leaving 12 bases between them. In germline, CDR1 is SGHRS, CDR2 YFSETQ. CDR3 nucleotides: TGCGCCAGCCGACGGACGGATTACGAGCAGTACTTC. This encodes CASRRTDYEQYF.

This clonotype has just a few counts. This chain uses TRBV7-6 with TRBJ2-1, with 7 bases fitting TRBD2. The CDR3 has 18 amino acids. Germline V lookup: CDR1 SGHVS, CDR2 FNYEAQ. V was pared by 1 base and J by 9 bases, with 18 bases of the junction left unmatched. CDR3 amino acids: CASSLDHPAGRVGGEQFF. CDR3 DNA: TGTGCCAGCAGCTTAGACCACCCCGCAGGGAGGGTGGGCGGTGAGCAGTTCTTC. The whole variable domain, filled in from reference TRBV7-6 and TRBJ2-1, reads GAGVSQSPRYKVTKRGQDVALRCDPISGHVSLYWYRQALGQGPEFLTYFNYEAQQDKSGLPNDRFSAERPEGSISTLTIQRTEQRDSAMYRCASSLDHPAGRVGGEQFFGPGTRLTVL.

The chain employs TRBV7-2 and TRBJ2-7; possible D gene TRBD1, 5 bases. V shed 5 bases and J shed 0 bases, with 8 bases lying between them. Germline CDR1 and CDR2: SGHTA and FQGNSA. The CDR3 is 13 amino acids. CDR3 amino acids: CASSDRSSYEQYF. CDR3 bases: TGTGCCAGCAGCGACAGAAGCTCCTACGAGCAGTACTTC.

This clonotype was seen many times. V gene TRBV7-2 combines with J gene TRBJ2-5, with unresolved D. V lost 5 bases and J 0 bases, leaving 4 bases between the germline ends. Germline CDR1 SGHTA, CDR2 FQGNSA. This CDR3 spans 12 amino acids. For the CDR3, the DNA is TGTGCCAGCAGCGGGTACCAAGAGACCCAGTACTTC. Its translation is CASSGYQETQYF.

Comment on this clonotype: This clone may be a read error of a much larger clone one base away. The chain joins TRBV18 to TRBJ1-1; D possibly corresponds to TRBD1 (5 bases). Germline values: CDR1 KGHSH, CDR2 LQKENI. This CDR3 is 15 amino acids long. CDR3 sequence: CASPPPSRVNTEAFF. CDR3 nucleotides: TGTGCCAGCCCACCTCCATCCAGGGTGAACACTGAAGCTTTCTTT.

This clonotype showed up just a few times. V gene TRBV5-5 combines with J gene TRBJ1-4, with TRBD1 as a possible D gene (6 bases). This CDR3 is 15 amino acids long. Germline V gene lookup returns CDR1 SGHKS and CDR2 YYEKEE (reference sequence). With 4 bases removed from V and 7 bases from J, the gap between germline ends came to 17 bases. Here the CDR3 reads CASSDQRGGGEKLFF. DNA for the CDR3: TGTGCCAGCAGCGACCAGCGAGGGGGTGGTGAAAAACTGTTTTTT.

This clonotype was found a few times. The chain combines TRBV28 with TRBJ2-1; a possible D gene is TRBD2 (6 bases). This CDR3 has 15 amino acids. V was pared by 7 bases and J by 6 bases, with 19 bases between. Per germline, CDR1 MDHEN and CDR2 SYDVKM. CDR3 loop: CASTLTGGVTNEQFF. CDR3 coding DNA: TGTGCCAGCACCCTAACCGGGGGAGTGACCAATGAGCAGTTCTTC.